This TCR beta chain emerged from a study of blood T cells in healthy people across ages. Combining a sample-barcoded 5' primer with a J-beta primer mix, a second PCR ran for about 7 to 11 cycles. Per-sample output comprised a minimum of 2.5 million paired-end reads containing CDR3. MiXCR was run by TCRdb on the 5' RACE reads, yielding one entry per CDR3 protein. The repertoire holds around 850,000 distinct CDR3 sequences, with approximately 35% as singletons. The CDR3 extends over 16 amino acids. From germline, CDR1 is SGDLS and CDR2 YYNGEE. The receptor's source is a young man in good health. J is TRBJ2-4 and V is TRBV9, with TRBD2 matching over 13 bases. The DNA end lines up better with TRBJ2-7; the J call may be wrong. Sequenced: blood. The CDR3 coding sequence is TGTGCCAGCAGCGAGGGGACTAGCGGGACTCTCTACGAGCAGTACTTC. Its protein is CASSEGTSGTLYEQYF.